What follows are 8 T cell receptor beta chains derived from one specimen sequenced in a study of cytomegalovirus exposure and HLA in healthy donors. The PCR had 60 Vbeta and 13 Jbeta primers. The data were produced by immunoSEQ multiplex PCR, yet TCRdb's version contains in-frame clones alone and is incomplete. The repertoire holds about 140,000 clones, with roughly 77% as singletons. The sample taken for sequencing was PBMCs. The origin of the receptors is a man aged 35-49 years in good health and CMV-seronegative.

V is TRBV5-1 and J is TRBJ2-7; TRBD1 aligns across 12 bases. Losses at the gene ends were 5 bases for V and 5 bases for J; bases not matched to a gene: 8. Germline V gene data show CDR1 as SGHRS and CDR2 as YFSETQ. CDR3 size: 15 residues. CDR3 loop: CASSSRGTGGDEQYF. The CDR3 nucleotides read TGCGCCAGCAGTTCCCGCGGGACAGGGGGCGACGAGCAGTACTTC.

This chain uses TRBV5-1 with TRBJ2-3, with D uncertain. The V and J ends lost 2 bases and 1 base respectively, with 5 bases between them. The CDR3 is 13 residues long. Germline CDR1 and CDR2: SGHRS and YFSETQ. The CDR3 DNA follows: TGCGCCAGCAGCTTAGCCGGCACAGATACGCAGTATTTT. This sequence encodes CASSLAGTDTQYF.

This clone has only one observation. Written as DNA, the CDR3 is TGTGCCAGCAGCGTGACAGGGGGCAACTATGGCTACACCTTC. It encodes CASSVTGGNYGYTF. The chain employs TRBV5-6 and TRBJ1-2; 10 bases map to TRBD1. CDR1 SGHDT and CDR2 YYEEEE come from the germline V gene. The CDR3 length is 14 residues. J gave up 2 bases and V 4 bases, and 2 bases lay outside the gene matches.

This chain uses TRBV11-1 with TRBJ2-4, with a tentative D call TRBD1 (7 bases). The V gene lost 4 bases and the J gene lost 2 bases, with 15 bases spanning the gap. Per the germline V gene, CDR1 is SGHAT and CDR2 is FQDESV (reference sequence). The length of the CDR3 is 16 residues. The chain's CDR3 is CASSWGDSGSKNIQYF. Written as DNA, the CDR3 is TGTGCCAGCAGCTGGGGGGACAGTGGGTCCAAAAACATTCAGTACTTC.

This chain joins TRBV9 and TRBJ1-6; possible D gene TRBD1, 6 bases. This CDR3 contains 15 residues. From germline, CDR1 is SGDLS and CDR2 YYNGEE. V was cut by 7 bases and J by 4 bases, with 15 bases left in between. CDR3 DNA sequence: TGTGCCAGCGGCGCGGGGGGCGTTTATAATTCACCCCTCCACTTT. Translated: CASGAGGVYNSPLHF. The variable domain in full, with the rest retrieved from reference TRBV9 and TRBJ1-6, is DSGVTQTPKHLITATGQRVTLRCSPRSGDLSVYWYQQSLDQGLQFLIQYYNGEERAKGNILERFSAQQFPDLHSELNLSSLELGDSALYFCASGAGGVYNSPLHFGNGTRLTVT.

This clone was detected a few times. The chain employs TRBV7-9 and TRBJ1-1, with a possible D match to TRBD1 (5 bases). Per germline, CDR1 SEHNR and CDR2 FQNEAQ (reference sequence). This CDR3 has 15 amino acids. Deletions cut 5 bases from V and 4 bases from J, with 17 bases between. The DNA for the CDR3 is TGTGCCAGCAGCCTCAGGGACCTCGGGGGCACTGAAGCTTTCTTT. Protein: CASSLRDLGGTEAFF.

V gene TRBV7-9 combines with J gene TRBJ2-6; D is perhaps TRBD2 (5 bases). CDR1 is SEHNR, CDR2 FQNEAQ, per germline (reference sequence). Between the trimmed V and J ends, which lost 8 bases and 4 bases, there was a span of 12 bases. This CDR3 is 14 amino acids long. This chain's CDR3 is CASVLAQGANVLTF. CDR3 nucleotides: TGTGCCAGCGTTTTAGCGCAGGGGGCCAACGTCCTGACTTTC.

This clone was detected once. V is TRBV27 and J is TRBJ2-5; 7 bases match TRBD2. The J call could be wrong; TRBJ2-7 is a better fit for the DNA end. In germline, CDR1 is MNHEY, CDR2 SMNVEV (reference sequence). The CDR3 length is 13 residues. The chain's CDR3 is CASSFPGRGEQYF. The CDR3 nucleotides are TGTGCCAGCAGTTTCCCAGGGAGGGGCGAGCAGTACTTC.